This T cell receptor beta chain emerged from a study of shared clonotypes between healthy human individuals. As for the study in general: Each donor's CD8 memory used one plate, CD8 naive two, each CD4 subset three.

Measured with immunoSEQ multiplex PCR; TCRdb has only the in-frame clones, and not every one. The data hold some 980,000 clones, with 76% observed a single time. This CDR3 is 17 amino acids long. Per the germline V gene, CDR1 is MDHEN and CDR2 is SYDVKM. Trimming cost V 6 bases and J 2 bases; bases outside gene matches: 14. The chain employs TRBV28 and TRBJ2-5, with 8 bases lining up with TRBD2. This TCR was sampled from a man younger than 35 in good health. The sample was memory CD4+ T cells sorted from blood. The sample's subset: CD45RA-negative fraction. CDR3 sequence: CASRESWASGPQETQYF. CDR3 coding DNA: TGTGCCAGCAGGGAAAGTTGGGCTAGCGGGCCTCAAGAGACCCAGTACTTC.